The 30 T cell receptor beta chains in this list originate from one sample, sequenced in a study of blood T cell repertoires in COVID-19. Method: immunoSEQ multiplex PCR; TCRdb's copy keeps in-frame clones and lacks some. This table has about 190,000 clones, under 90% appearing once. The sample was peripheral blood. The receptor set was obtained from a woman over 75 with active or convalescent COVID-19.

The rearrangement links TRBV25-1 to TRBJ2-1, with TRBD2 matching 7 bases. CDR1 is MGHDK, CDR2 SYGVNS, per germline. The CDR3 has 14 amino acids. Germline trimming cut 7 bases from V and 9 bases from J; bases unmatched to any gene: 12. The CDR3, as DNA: TGTGCCAGCATAGGGCGGGAGATTGTGGGTGAGCAGTTCTTC. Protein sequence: CASIGREIVGEQFF.

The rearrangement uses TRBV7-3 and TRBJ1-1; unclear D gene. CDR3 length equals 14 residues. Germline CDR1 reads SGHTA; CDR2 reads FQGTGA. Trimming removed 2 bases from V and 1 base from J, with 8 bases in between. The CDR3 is CASSLGLRNTEAFF. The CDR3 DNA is TGTGCCAGCAGCTTAGGACTTAGGAACACTGAAGCTTTCTTT.

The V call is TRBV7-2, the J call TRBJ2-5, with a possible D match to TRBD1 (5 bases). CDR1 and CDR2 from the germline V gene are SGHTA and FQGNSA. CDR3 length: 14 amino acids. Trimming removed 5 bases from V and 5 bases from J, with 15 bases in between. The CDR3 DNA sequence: TGTGCCAGCAGCCGTGACAGCCTTAGTGAGACCCAGTACTTC. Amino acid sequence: CASSRDSLSETQYF.

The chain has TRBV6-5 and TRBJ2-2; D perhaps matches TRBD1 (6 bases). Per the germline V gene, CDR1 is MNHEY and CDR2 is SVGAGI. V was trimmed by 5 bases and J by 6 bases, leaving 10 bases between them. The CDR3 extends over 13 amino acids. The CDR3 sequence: CASSNRAAGELFF. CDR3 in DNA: TGTGCCAGCAGTAACAGGGCGGCCGGGGAGCTGTTTTTT.

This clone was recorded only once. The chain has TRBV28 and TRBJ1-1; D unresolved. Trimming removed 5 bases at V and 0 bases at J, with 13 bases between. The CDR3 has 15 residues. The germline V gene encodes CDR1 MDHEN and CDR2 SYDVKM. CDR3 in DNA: TGTGCCAGCAGTGCGACGCAGACTATGAACACTGAAGCTTTCTTT. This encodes CASSATQTMNTEAFF. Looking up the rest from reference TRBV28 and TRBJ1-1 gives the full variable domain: DVKVTQSSRYLVKRTGEKVFLECVQDMDHENMFWYRQDPGLGLRLIYFSYDVKMKEKGDIPEGYSVSREKKERFSLILESASTNQTSMYLCASSATQTMNTEAFFGQGTRLTVV.

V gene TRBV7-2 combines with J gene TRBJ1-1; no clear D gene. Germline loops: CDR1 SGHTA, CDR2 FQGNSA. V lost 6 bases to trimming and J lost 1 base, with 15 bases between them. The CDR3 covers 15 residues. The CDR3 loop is CASSFLGARNTEAFF. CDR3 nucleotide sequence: TGTGCCAGCAGTTTCCTCGGAGCCAGGAACACTGAAGCTTTCTTT.

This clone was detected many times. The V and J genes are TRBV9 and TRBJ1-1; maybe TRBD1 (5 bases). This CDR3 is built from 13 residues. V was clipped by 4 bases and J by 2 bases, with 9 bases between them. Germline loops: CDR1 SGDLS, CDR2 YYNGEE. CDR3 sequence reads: CASSPWGNTEAFF. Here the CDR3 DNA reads TGTGCCAGCAGCCCCTGGGGCAACACTGAAGCTTTCTTT. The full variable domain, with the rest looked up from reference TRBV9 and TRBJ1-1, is DSGVTQTPKHLITATGQRVTLRCSPRSGDLSVYWYQQSLDQGLQFLIQYYNGEERAKGNILERFSAQQFPDLHSELNLSSLELGDSALYFCASSPWGNTEAFFGQGTRLTVV.

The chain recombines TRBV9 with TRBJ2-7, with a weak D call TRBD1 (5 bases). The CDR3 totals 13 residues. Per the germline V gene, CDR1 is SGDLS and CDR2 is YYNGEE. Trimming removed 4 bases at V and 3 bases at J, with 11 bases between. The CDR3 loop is CASSPTDIYEQYF. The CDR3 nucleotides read TGTGCCAGCAGCCCCACGGACATCTACGAGCAGTACTTC.

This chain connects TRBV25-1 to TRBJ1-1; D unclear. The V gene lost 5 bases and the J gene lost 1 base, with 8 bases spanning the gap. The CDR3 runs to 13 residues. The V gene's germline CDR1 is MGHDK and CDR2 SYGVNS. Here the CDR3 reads CASSFVRNTEAFF. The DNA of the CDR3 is TGTGCCAGCAGTTTTGTGAGGAACACTGAAGCTTTCTTT.

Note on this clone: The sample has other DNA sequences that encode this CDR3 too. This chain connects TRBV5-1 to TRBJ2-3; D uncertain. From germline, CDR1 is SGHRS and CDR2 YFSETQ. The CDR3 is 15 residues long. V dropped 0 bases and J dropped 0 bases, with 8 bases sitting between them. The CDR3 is CASSLARTSTDTQYF. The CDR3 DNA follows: TGCGCCAGCAGCTTGGCCCGCACTAGCACAGATACGCAGTATTTT.

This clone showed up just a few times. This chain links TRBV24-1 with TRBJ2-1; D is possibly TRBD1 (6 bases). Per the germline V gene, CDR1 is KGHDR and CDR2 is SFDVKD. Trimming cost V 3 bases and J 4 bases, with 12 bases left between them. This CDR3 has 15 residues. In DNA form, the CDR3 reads TGTGCCACCAGTGATAGACAGGCCAGATACAATGAGCAGTTCTTC. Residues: CATSDRQARYNEQFF.

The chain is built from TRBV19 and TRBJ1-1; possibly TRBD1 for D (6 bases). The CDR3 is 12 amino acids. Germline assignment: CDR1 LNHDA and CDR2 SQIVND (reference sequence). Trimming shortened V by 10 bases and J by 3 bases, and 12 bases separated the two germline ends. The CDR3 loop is CATQGFYTEAFF. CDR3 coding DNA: TGTGCCACGCAGGGGTTTTACACTGAAGCTTTCTTT.

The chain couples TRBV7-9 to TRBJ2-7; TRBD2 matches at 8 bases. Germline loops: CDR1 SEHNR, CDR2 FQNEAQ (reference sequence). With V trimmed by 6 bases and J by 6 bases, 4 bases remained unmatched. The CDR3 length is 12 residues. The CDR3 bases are TGTGCCAGCAGAGCGGGAGTACGCGAGCAGTACTTC. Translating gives CASRAGVREQYF.

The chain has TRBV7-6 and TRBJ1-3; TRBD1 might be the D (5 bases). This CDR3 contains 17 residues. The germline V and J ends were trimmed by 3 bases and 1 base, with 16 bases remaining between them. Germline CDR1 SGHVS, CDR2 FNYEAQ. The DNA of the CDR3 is TGTGCCAGCAGCTTCCGTCCTCCAGGACAATCTGGAAACACCATATATTTT. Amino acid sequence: CASSFRPPGQSGNTIYF.

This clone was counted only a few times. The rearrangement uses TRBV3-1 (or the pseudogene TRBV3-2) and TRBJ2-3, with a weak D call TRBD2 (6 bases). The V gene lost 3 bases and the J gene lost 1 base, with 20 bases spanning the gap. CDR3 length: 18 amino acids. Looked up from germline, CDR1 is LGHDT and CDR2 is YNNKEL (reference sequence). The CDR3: CASSHGLAETWGTDTQYF. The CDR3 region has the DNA TGTGCCAGCAGCCATGGGTTAGCGGAAACGTGGGGCACAGATACGCAGTATTTT.

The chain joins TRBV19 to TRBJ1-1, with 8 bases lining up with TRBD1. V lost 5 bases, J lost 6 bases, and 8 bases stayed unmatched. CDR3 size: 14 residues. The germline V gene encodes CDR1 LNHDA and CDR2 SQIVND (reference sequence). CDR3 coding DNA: TGTGCCAGTAGTCCAACACCGGACAGGGCTGAAGCTTTCTTT. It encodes CASSPTPDRAEAFF.

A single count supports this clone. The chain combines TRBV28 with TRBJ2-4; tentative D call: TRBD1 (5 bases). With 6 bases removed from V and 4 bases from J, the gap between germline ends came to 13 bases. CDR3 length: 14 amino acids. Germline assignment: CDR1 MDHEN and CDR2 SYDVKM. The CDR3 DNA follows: TGTGCCAGCAGCCGACAGTTAGCTAAAAACATTCAGTACTTC. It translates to CASSRQLAKNIQYF.

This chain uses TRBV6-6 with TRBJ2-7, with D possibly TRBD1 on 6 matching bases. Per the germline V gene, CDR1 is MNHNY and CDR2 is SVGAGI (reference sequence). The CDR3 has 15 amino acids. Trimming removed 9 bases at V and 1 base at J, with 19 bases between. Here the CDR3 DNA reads TGTGCCAGTCGCGAGGCAGGGGTTTGGTCCTACGAGCAGTACTTC. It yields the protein CASREAGVWSYEQYF.

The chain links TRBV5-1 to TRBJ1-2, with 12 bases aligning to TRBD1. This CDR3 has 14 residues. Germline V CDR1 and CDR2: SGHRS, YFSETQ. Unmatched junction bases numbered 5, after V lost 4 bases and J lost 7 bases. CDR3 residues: CASSPGQGARGYTF. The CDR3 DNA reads TGCGCCAGCAGCCCGGGACAGGGGGCTCGTGGCTACACCTTC.

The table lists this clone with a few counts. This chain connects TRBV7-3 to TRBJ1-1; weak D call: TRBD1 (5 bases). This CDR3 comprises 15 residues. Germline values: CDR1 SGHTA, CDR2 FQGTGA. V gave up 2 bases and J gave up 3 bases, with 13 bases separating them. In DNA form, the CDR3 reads TGTGCCAGCAGCTTACAGGGAGGTATGGACACTGAAGCTTTCTTT. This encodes CASSLQGGMDTEAFF.

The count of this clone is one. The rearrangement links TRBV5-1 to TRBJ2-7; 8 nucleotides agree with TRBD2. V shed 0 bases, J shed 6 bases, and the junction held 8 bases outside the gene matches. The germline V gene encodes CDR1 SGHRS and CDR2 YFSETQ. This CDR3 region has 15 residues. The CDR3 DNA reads TGCGCCAGCAGCTTGGCGCCAGCGGGAGATAGCGAGCAGTACTTC. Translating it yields CASSLAPAGDSEQYF.

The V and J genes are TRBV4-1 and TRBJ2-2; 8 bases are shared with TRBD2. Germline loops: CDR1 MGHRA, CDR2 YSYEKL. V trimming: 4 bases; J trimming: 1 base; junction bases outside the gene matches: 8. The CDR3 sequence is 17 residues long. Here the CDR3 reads CASSPTGGRQNTGELFF. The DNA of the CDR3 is TGCGCCAGCAGCCCGACGGGAGGGAGGCAGAACACCGGGGAGCTGTTTTTT.

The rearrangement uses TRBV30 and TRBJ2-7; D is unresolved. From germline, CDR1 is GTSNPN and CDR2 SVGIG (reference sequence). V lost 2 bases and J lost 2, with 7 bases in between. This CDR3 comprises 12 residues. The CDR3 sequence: CAWSPPAYEQYF. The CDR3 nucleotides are TGTGCCTGGAGTCCCCCGGCCTACGAGCAGTACTTC.

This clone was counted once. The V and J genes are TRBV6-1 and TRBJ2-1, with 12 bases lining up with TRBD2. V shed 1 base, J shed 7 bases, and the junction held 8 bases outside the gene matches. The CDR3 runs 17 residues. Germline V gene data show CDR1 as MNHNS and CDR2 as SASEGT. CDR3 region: CASSEDRLAGVGNEQFF. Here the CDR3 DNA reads TGTGCCAGCAGTGAAGATAGACTAGCGGGAGTAGGGAATGAGCAGTTCTTC.

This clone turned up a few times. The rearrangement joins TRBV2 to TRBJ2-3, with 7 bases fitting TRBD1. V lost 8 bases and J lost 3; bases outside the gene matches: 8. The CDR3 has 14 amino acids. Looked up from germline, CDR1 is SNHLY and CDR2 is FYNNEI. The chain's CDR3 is CASSLQGPTDTQYF. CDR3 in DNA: TGTGCCAGCTCCTTACAGGGGCCTACAGATACGCAGTATTTT.

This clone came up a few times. This CDR3 reads CASSTLAESSYEQYF. The CDR3 nucleotides read TGTGCCAGCAGTACACTAGCGGAAAGCTCCTACGAGCAGTACTTC. The chain couples TRBV2 to TRBJ2-7; TRBD2 aligns across 8 bases. Germline CDR1 reads SNHLY; CDR2 reads FYNNEI. This CDR3 is 15 amino acids long. The V segment lost 5 bases and the J segment 0 bases; nucleotides outside the gene matches: 6.

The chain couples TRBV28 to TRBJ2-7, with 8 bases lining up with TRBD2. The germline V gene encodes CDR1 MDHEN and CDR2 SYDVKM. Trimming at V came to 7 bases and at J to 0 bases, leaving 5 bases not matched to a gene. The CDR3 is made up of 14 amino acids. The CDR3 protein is CASMIAGNSYEQYF. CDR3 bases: TGTGCCAGCATGATAGCGGGGAACTCCTACGAGCAGTACTTC.

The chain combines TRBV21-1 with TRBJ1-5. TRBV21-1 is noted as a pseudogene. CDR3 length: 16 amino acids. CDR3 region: CASSKKRERSNQPQHF. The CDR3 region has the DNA TGTGCCAGCAGCAAAAAAAGGGAGCGAAGCAATCAGCCCCAGCATTTT.

The CDR3 DNA reads as TGTGCCATCAGTCCCCTCCGGGCACAGGGCCAGACCCCGTCTGGAAACACCATATATTTT. Translated: CAISPLRAQGQTPSGNTIYF. V usage is TRBV10-3 and J usage is TRBJ1-3, with D possibly TRBD1 on 6 matching bases. V lost 5 bases and J lost 1, with 27 bases in between. CDR1 ENHRY and CDR2 SYGVKD come from the germline V gene. This CDR3 region has 20 residues.

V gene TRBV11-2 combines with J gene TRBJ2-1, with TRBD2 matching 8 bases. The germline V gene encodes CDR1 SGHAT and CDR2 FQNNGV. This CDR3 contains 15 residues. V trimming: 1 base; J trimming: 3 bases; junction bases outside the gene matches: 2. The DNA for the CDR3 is TGTGCCAGCAGCTTAGGTAGCGGGGTCTACAATGAGCAGTTCTTC. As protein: CASSLGSGVYNEQFF.